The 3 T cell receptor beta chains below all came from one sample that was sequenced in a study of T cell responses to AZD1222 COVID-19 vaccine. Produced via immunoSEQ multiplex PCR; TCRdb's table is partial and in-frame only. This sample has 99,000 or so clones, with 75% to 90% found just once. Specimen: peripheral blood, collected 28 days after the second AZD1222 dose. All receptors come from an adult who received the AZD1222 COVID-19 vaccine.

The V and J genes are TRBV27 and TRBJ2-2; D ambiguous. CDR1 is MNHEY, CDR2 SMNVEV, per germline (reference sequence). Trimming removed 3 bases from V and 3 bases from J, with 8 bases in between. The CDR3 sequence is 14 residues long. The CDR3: CASSLYGYTGELFF. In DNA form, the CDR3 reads TGTGCCAGCAGTTTGTACGGGTACACCGGGGAGCTGTTTTTT.

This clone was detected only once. The CDR3: CASSALGTGTEQYF. CDR3 sequence (DNA): TGTGCCAGCAGCGCACTCGGGACAGGAACCGAGCAGTACTTC. The V gene is TRBV2, the J gene TRBJ2-7; 8 nucleotides align to TRBD1. CDR3 length equals 14 residues. Germline V gene lookup returns CDR1 SNHLY and CDR2 FYNNEI. V lost 6 bases and J lost 6; bases outside the gene matches: 10.

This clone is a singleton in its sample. The CDR3 bases are TGTGCCAGCAGCTTATCGGCCACAGCAAGAAACACCATATATTTT. It encodes CASSLSATARNTIYF. The gene calls are TRBV13 and TRBJ1-3; D uncertain. V gave up 2 bases and J gave up 5 bases, with 13 bases separating them. The germline V gene encodes CDR1 PRHDT and CDR2 FYEKMQ (reference sequence). The CDR3 runs to 15 residues.